Following are 8 T cell receptor beta chains from one sample sequenced in a study of blood T cells in healthy people across ages. PCR was performed a second time for about 7 to 11 cycles using a sample-barcoded 5' primer and a J-beta primer mix. TCRdb fed the 5' RACE reads into MiXCR, producing one record per CDR3 protein. The data show some 1 million distinct CDR3 sequences, 35% to 55% seen once. The sequencing sample was made of blood. These TCRs come from a woman between 55 and 75 years old in good health.

The chain couples TRBV2 to TRBJ2-7; D could derive from TRBD1 or TRBD2 (5 bases each). Germline lookup yields CDR1 SNHLY and CDR2 FYNNEI. V shed 8 bases and J shed 6 bases, with 17 bases lying between them. The CDR3 contains 13 residues. The CDR3 nucleotides read TGTGCCAGCGCGGCCCCCGAGGGGTCCGAGCAGTACTTC. Amino acids: CASAAPEGSEQYF.

This clonotype was counted a few times. This chain uses TRBV28 with TRBJ2-1; 9 bases agree with TRBD1. The CDR3 length is 15 residues. Germline CDR1 MDHEN, CDR2 SYDVKM. V gave up 2 bases and J gave up 7 bases; unmatched junction bases: 6. CDR3 nucleotide sequence: TGTGCCAGCAGTTTACCGAACAGGGGGCTAAATGAGCAGTTCTTC. This translates into CASSLPNRGLNEQFF.

This CDR3 reads CASSLLSSGTDTQYF. CDR3 nucleotides: TGCGCCAGCAGCTTGTTATCCAGCGGCACAGATACGCAGTATTTT. This sequence joins TRBV5-1 and TRBJ2-3; D gene ambiguous. Germline V gene sequence: CDR1 SGHRS, CDR2 YFSETQ. The CDR3 consists of 15 residues. V lost 1 base and J 1 base, leaving 10 bases between the germline ends.

V usage is TRBV5-6 and J usage is TRBJ2-5, with 7 bases aligning to TRBD2. The end of the DNA aligns better with TRBJ2-7, so the J call may be wrong. CDR3 size: 15 residues. CDR1 is SGHDT and CDR2 is YYEEEE in the germline V gene. The CDR3 sequence is CASSKQRDPTYEQYF. DNA for the CDR3: TGTGCCAGCAGCAAGCAGCGGGATCCCACCTACGAGCAGTACTTC.

This clonotype was recorded once. The chain has TRBV20-1 and TRBJ2-5; D unclear. The last part of the DNA fits TRBJ2-7 better; the J call may be wrong. CDR1 is DFQATT and CDR2 is SNEGSKA in the germline V gene (reference sequence). This CDR3 is 12 amino acids long. The CDR3 sequence is CSARADPHEQYF. CDR3 sequence (DNA): TGCAGTGCTAGAGCCGATCCCCACGAGCAGTACTTC.

CDR3 protein: CSARDLLAGSETQYF. The CDR3 bases are TGCAGTGCTAGAGATCTGCTAGCAGGTTCCGAGACCCAGTACTTC. The gene calls are TRBV20-1 and TRBJ2-5; perhaps TRBD2 as D (5 bases). The CDR3 extends over 15 amino acids. Germline V CDR1 and CDR2: DFQATT, SNEGSKA (reference sequence). The V end was cut by 0 bases, the J end by 5 bases, with 16 bases between.

This chain links TRBV7-3 with TRBJ1-1; TRBD1 aligns across 9 bases. From germline, CDR1 is SGHTA and CDR2 FQGTGA. There are 14 residues in the CDR3. The V gene end was trimmed by 4 bases and the J gene end by 11 bases; junction bases not matched to a gene: 11. The CDR3 is CASSSQGALGVAFF. The CDR3 DNA follows: TGTGCCAGCAGCTCACAGGGGGCTCTGGGTGTTGCTTTCTTT.

The CDR3 reads CSAAPGQGYTGELFF. As DNA, the CDR3 is TGCAGTGCAGCCCCGGGACAGGGATACACCGGGGAGCTGTTTTTT. J is TRBJ2-2 and V is TRBV20-1, with 9 nucleotides matching TRBD1. The CDR3 spans 15 residues. After removal of 6 bases from V and 3 bases from J, the junction contained 8 bases not matched to a gene. Germline lookup yields CDR1 DFQATT and CDR2 SNEGSKA (reference sequence).